This entry lists 12 T cell receptor beta chains sequenced from one sample in a study of tumor-infiltrating lymphocytes in primary liver carcinoma. Starting material of around 460 ng total RNA yielded TCR beta cDNA via a constant-region primer. Libraries covering TCR beta were generated through three nested multiplex PCR rounds (using a slightly modified ARM-PCR). The first two PCR rounds used TRBV1-TRBV30 forward primers with a C-beta reverse primer, nine to ten cycles each. TCRdb analysed the multiplex PCR reads with MiXCR anew, one entry per CDR3 protein. This table has fewer than 75,000 distinct CDR3 sequences, around 64% appearing once. Unsorted bulk tissue of roughly 19-30 mg yielded co-extracted RNA and DNA. Sequencing was carried out using liver tumor tissue from sampling region 4. Indicated subset: tumor region T4, right-lateral pole. The source is a man in his forties or fifties with primary liver carcinoma and hepatitis B virus infection.

With regard to this clonotype: The junction differs from germline at one of its ends, possibly a read error. The rearrangement links TRBV4-3 to TRBJ2-3; 7 positions agree with TRBD2. This CDR3 region has 18 residues. Germline lookup yields CDR1 LGHNA and CDR2 YSLEER. The CDR3 coding sequence is TGTGCCAGCAGCCCGGCCGATACTAGAGGGAGGGCCACAGATACGCAGTATTTT. Its protein is CASSPADTRGRATDTQYF.

This sequence joins TRBV11-1 and TRBJ2-7; maybe TRBD2 (5 bases). Trimming took 2 bases from V and 5 from J, leaving 10 bases between them. The CDR3 runs 13 residues. Per the germline V gene, CDR1 is SGHAT and CDR2 is FQDESV (reference sequence). The CDR3 sequence is CASSLTVGDEQYF. As DNA, the CDR3 is TGTGCCAGCAGCTTAACGGTCGGGGACGAGCAGTACTTC.

As for this clonotype: One end of the junction fails to match germline, which may point to a read error. This chain connects TRBV10-1 to TRBJ2-5; the match to TRBD2 covers 7 bases. CDR3 length equals 16 residues. Germline-derived CDR1 and CDR2 are WNHNN and SYGVQD (reference sequence). CDR3 in DNA: TGCGCAAGCAGTGAGTCGTCCAGCGGGGAGGTGGATACCCAGTACTTC. Translated: CASSESSSGEVDTQYF.

The J gene is TRBJ2-3, the V gene TRBV5-5; TRBD1 matches 10 bases. CDR3 size: 14 residues. With V trimmed by 3 bases and J by 11 bases, 9 bases remained unmatched. In germline, CDR1 is SGHKS, CDR2 YYEKEE (reference sequence). The CDR3 sequence is CASSYDRGPDRQYF. The DNA of the CDR3 is TGTGCCAGCAGCTACGACAGGGGGCCAGACAGGCAGTATTTT.

Of note for this clonotype: Being one base from a much bigger clone, this may be a read error. The chain joins TRBV7-9 to TRBJ1-2, with D perhaps TRBD1 (5 bases). This CDR3 has 14 residues. The ends were cut back, 6 bases at V and 6 bases at J, with 17 bases in the middle. Germline V CDR1 and CDR2: SEHNR, FQNEAQ (reference sequence). As DNA, the CDR3 is TGTGCCAGCAGATGGGACGGGGGGTTTCATGGCTACACCTTC. Translating it yields CASRWDGGFHGYTF.

This clonotype was recorded a few times. One end of the junction fails to match germline, which may point to a read error. The chain links TRBV11-1 to TRBJ2-3; D assignment may be TRBD1 or TRBD2 (5 bases each). CDR3 length: 19 residues. CDR1 is SGHAT, CDR2 FQDESV, per germline (reference sequence). Here the CDR3 DNA reads TGTGCCAGCAGCTCTGGGGGAAACTCTGTTGGAGCCCGCACAGATATGCAGTATTTT. Its translation is CASSSGGNSVGARTDMQYF. Using reference TRBV11-1 and TRBJ2-3 for the parts outside the CDR3, the full variable domain is EAEVAQSPRYKITEKSQAVAFWCDPISGHATLYWYRQILGQGPELLVQFQDESVVDDSQLPKDRFSAERLKGVDSTLKIQPAELGDSAMYLCASSSGGNSVGARTDMQYFGPGTRLTVL.

A word on this clonotype: Since no conserved phenylalanine or tryptophan closes the CDR3, a read error is the likely cause. The chain recombines TRBV5-1 with TRBJ2-3, with a possible D match to TRBD1 (5 bases). Germline-derived CDR1 and CDR2 are SGHRS and YFSETQ. The CDR3 runs 13 residues. The CDR3 nucleotides read TGCGTCAGTAGAGGCGCAGGGCCAGATACGCAGTATCTT. This gives the protein CVSRGAGPDTQYL.

The rearrangement links TRBV11-2 to TRBJ2-7; D perhaps matches TRBD2 (6 bases). The V end lost 4 bases, the J end lost 10 bases, and 17 bases lay between the germline ends. Germline V gene sequence: CDR1 SGHAT, CDR2 FQNNGV. CDR3 length: 13 amino acids. The CDR3 DNA follows: TGTGCCAGCAGCTACGGAGGGGCTAGCGTACAGTACTTC. The encoded protein is CASSYGGASVQYF.

This clonotype was seen once. The junction does not match germline at one end; this may be a read error. The CDR3 DNA reads TGTGCCAGCAGCTTAGATGGCGGGGGCCTCTACGAGAAGTACTTC. Its protein is CASSLDGGGLYEKYF. V gene TRBV5-4 combines with J gene TRBJ2-7, with D perhaps matching TRBD2 (7 bases). CDR1 is SGHNT and CDR2 is YYREEE in the germline V gene (reference sequence). This CDR3 region has 15 residues.

A note on this clonotype: The CDR3 does not close with the conserved phenylalanine or tryptophan, likely indicating a read error. This sequence joins TRBV6-5 and TRBJ2-3, with 10 bases aligning to TRBD2. The germline V gene has CDR1 MNHEY and CDR2 SVGAGI. V lost 7 bases, J lost 3 bases, and 7 bases stayed unmatched. The CDR3 spans 15 residues. The CDR3 spells CASNTGLAETDTQYL. The DNA of the CDR3 is TGTGCCAGCAACACAGGACTAGCGGAAACAGATACGCAGTATTTG.

A word on this clonotype: An end of the junction does not agree with germline; a read error may underlie this. J is TRBJ1-1 and V is TRBV11-2; no definite D call. CDR3 length: 16 residues. The V gene's germline CDR1 is SGHAT and CDR2 FQNNGV. The CDR3 sequence: CASGPSRGLLNTEALF. CDR3 coding DNA: TGTGCCAGCGGCCCATCCAGAGGGTTGCTGAACACTGAAGCTCTCTTT.

A word on this clonotype: A much larger clone lies one base from this, so it may be a read error. V gene TRBV6-5 combines with J gene TRBJ2-5; D is unclear. Germline V gene sequence: CDR1 MNHEY, CDR2 SVGAGI. The CDR3 totals 12 residues. CDR3 sequence reads: CVSTVEGKTQYF. As DNA, the CDR3 is TGTGTCAGCACGGTCGAAGGGAAGACCCAGTACTTC.